The rows below give T cell receptor beta chains drawn from one sample of a study of Graves' ophthalmopathy and Graves' hyperthyroidism. TCRdb used MiXCR to reprocess the multiplex PCR reads, holding one entry per CDR3 protein. Of about 500,000 distinct CDR3 sequences listed, about 40% were seen once; the top ten hold roughly 4.5%. The sequencing input was peripheral blood or thyroid tissue (not recorded which). The receptors come from an adult man with Graves' hyperthyroidism. CDR3s leave out the opening cysteine and the closing phenylalanine or tryptophan. Where a row states a size, it is once, few, many or the class of an expanded clone; other rows omit it.

V: TRBV15
size: -
J: TRBJ2-6
CDR3: ATKAVANVLT

V: TRBV2
size: -
J: -
CDR3: ASSENRVGEQF

V: TRBV5-1
size: many
J: TRBJ2-7
CDR3: ASSGGTGLIYEQY

V: TRBV7-2
size: -
J: TRBJ1-2
CDR3: ASSLPGQGGYT

V: TRBV29-1
size: -
J: TRBJ2-1
CDR3: SVRGVSYNEQF

V: TRBV10-1
size: many
J: TRBJ2-7
CDR3: ASSNLAGTEQY

V: TRBV20-1
size: -
J: TRBJ2-7
CDR3: RGIGGTDYEQY

V: TRBV14
size: many
J: TRBJ2-2
CDR3: ASSHRTGVATGELF

V: TRBV7-8
size: many
J: TRBJ2-5
CDR3: ASSRRGLAGETQY

V: TRBV19
size: few
J: TRBJ2-2
CDR3: ASPDTNTGELF

V: TRBV12-3/TRBV12-4
size: many
J: TRBJ1-1
CDR3: ASSRWTGASNTEAF

V: TRBV2
size: once
J: TRBJ2-5
CDR3: ASTSVPGGNTQY

V: TRBV29-1
size: -
J: TRBJ1-2
CDR3: SVETAGEGYT

V: TRBV7-2
size: -
J: -
CDR3: ASSQRGEYQETQY

V: TRBV5-1
size: many
J: TRBJ2-7
CDR3: ASSLGQVAGLYEQY

V: TRBV5-1
size: -
J: TRBJ2-2
CDR3: ASSLRTGGNPGELF

V: TRBV25-1
size: few
J: TRBJ2-3
CDR3: ASETGTQGTDTQY

V: TRBV29-1
size: many
J: TRBJ2-7
CDR3: SVVPGENYEQY

V: TRBV20-1
size: many
J: TRBJ1-5
CDR3: SARDAGVSNQPQH

V: TRBV7-2
size: -
J: TRBJ2-7
CDR3: ASSIYLCSVIGTSGSSYEQY

V: TRBV11-2
size: many
J: TRBJ1-3
CDR3: ASSFLRSSGNTIY

V: TRBV13
size: many
J: TRBJ2-7
CDR3: ASSLSGLEYEQY

V: TRBV24-1
size: -
J: TRBJ2-2
CDR3: ATSDFSGRGGTGELF

V: TRBV29-1
size: -
J: TRBJ1-1
CDR3: SFTGTNTEAF

V: TRBV6-6
size: -
J: -
CDR3: ASRQSGSLYNEQF

V: TRBV10-3
size: few
J: TRBJ2-2
CDR3: AISASGGDTGELF

V: TRBV9
size: -
J: TRBJ1-1
CDR3: ASSRSAMNTEAF

V: TRBV12-3/TRBV12-4
size: many
J: TRBJ1-5
CDR3: ASSSSSGRYQPQH

V: TRBV5-1
size: few
J: TRBJ1-3
CDR3: ASSGDGLSGNTIY

V: TRBV19
size: many
J: TRBJ1-2
CDR3: ASSIGLSYGYT

V: TRBV2
size: -
J: TRBJ2-1
CDR3: ASREPGTRQL

V: TRBV29-1
size: many
J: TRBJ2-5
CDR3: SVEEWQKETQY

V: TRBV4-1
size: few
J: TRBJ2-7
CDR3: ASSQDGTSGRVYEQY

V: TRBV25-1
size: many
J: TRBJ1-1
CDR3: ASSEWKDTEAF

V: TRBV6-5
size: -
J: TRBJ2-2
CDR3: ASSPHLGTGELF

V: TRBV29-1
size: -
J: TRBJ1-4
CDR3: SSRGTVATNEKLF

V: TRBV28
size: many
J: TRBJ1-2
CDR3: ASSAERGGYT

V: TRBV15
size: many
J: TRBJ1-5
CDR3: ATSRAKDIGGNQPQH

V: TRBV15
size: -
J: TRBJ2-7
CDR3: ASSQAGQGISYEQY

V: TRBV25-1
size: once
J: TRBJ2-7
CDR3: ASGPAGELEQY

V: TRBV12-3/TRBV12-4
size: many
J: TRBJ1-1
CDR3: ASSLQGGTEAF

V: TRBV11-2
size: many
J: TRBJ2-7
CDR3: ASSSTNQGSIEQY

V: TRBV6-6
size: many
J: TRBJ2-5
CDR3: ASKRRLGETQY

V: TRBV7-6
size: -
J: TRBJ2-2
CDR3: ASSLAPGELF

V: TRBV2
size: -
J: TRBJ1-1
CDR3: ASSYSAGWRNTEAF

V: TRBV4-2
size: -
J: TRBJ1-1
CDR3: ASSPRFRAAVVNTEAF

V: TRBV7-9
size: many
J: TRBJ1-1
CDR3: ASSLGAQGGLNTEAF

V: TRBV12-3/TRBV12-4
size: -
J: TRBJ2-5
CDR3: ASTFGQGSVTQY

V: TRBV10-3
size: few
J: -
CDR3: AISEQGAANEQF

V: TRBV7-9
size: -
J: TRBJ1-1
CDR3: ASSLGGQLTEAF

V: TRBV29-1
size: -
J: -
CDR3: SHRGSTDTQH

V: TRBV5-1
size: few
J: TRBJ1-2
CDR3: ASSKGQGAPGYT